Below are 2 T cell receptor beta chains sequenced from a single sample in a study of T-cell reconstitution after alpha-beta-depleted transplantation in children. TCRbeta library construction was performed incorporating unique molecular identifiers. Each CDR3 protein is one row after TCRdb ran MiXCR on the PCR reads. This table holds about 610,000 distinct CDR3 sequences, about 10% found once. This specimen was PBMCs from the stem cell graft donor, taken from the stem cell graft. Receptor source: a human donor who donated a stem cell graft to a child with acute myeloid leukemia.

This clonotype was seen many times. The rearrangement joins TRBV12-3 or TRBV12-4 to TRBJ2-3; D is uncertain. Trimming stripped 1 base from V and 7 bases from J, with 12 bases between. The CDR3 covers 14 residues. CDR3 in DNA: TGTGCCAGCAGTTTAGGGTCTTACTACCATACGCAGTATTTT. The encoded protein is CASSLGSYYHTQYF.

This clonotype appeared many times. V and J are TRBV5-1 and TRBJ2-3, with unresolved D. CDR3 length: 14 residues. Trimming removed 5 bases from V and 2 bases from J, with 12 bases in between. Germline V gives CDR1 SGHRS, CDR2 YFSETQ. The chain's CDR3 is CASSGRSDTDTQYF. The CDR3 DNA follows: TGCGCCAGCAGTGGACGGTCGGACACAGATACGCAGTATTTT.